This T cell receptor beta chain was obtained from a study of naive and memory T cell subsets. Points from the study as a whole: TCR transcript changes with activation or differentiation may affect this RNA method.

This clonotype has at least ten counts. Its antigen remains unidentified. The CDR3 contains 16 residues. The J segment lost 6 bases and the V segment lost 6 bases, leaving 9 bases of the junction unmatched. Ligated cDNA underwent four rounds of PCR with nested alpha and beta constant region primers and SP2. For blood and skin samples, reverse transcription used TCR alpha and beta constant primers. TCRdb re-called the UMI-ligation and nested PCR reads with MiXCR, one entry per CDR3 protein. The sample has 25,000 to 30,000 distinct CDR3 sequences, 5% to 5.5% seen once. A UMI-containing oligonucleotide was joined by 3' ligation to the TCR cDNA template. Whole-blood samples were 2.5 to 3 ml of peripheral blood from healthy adult volunteers. Unsorted total RNA, roughly 1 to 1,100 ng, was DNase treated before reverse transcription.

The chain recombines TRBV12-3 or TRBV12-4 with TRBJ2-2; 11 nucleotides agree with TRBD1. This sequence was found in an adult in good health. The specimen sequenced was blood. CDR3: CASRDGQGAKAGELFF. The CDR3 bases are TGTGCCAGCAGGGATGGACAGGGGGCTAAGGCCGGGGAGCTGTTTTTT.